This T cell receptor (beta chain) was observed in a study of regulatory and conventional T cells in RAG deficiency. Regulatory T cells were sorted from blood as CD4+ CD25-high CD127-low cells. The CDR3 is made up of 13 amino acids. Per germline, CDR1 MNHEY and CDR2 SVGAGI. V was clipped by 2 bases and J by 3 bases, with 8 bases between them. Only in-frame clones appear in the TCRdb table, and some are missing; sequencing was by immunoSEQ multiplex PCR. The repertoire consists of 10,000 or so clones, with approximately 93% occurring once and the leading ten covering approximately 1.5%. The sample was also linked to a second study, of regulatory T cells. That paper notes: The PCR used 52 TRBV and 13 TRBJ primers.

This clonotype originated in a human donor in good health. The V and J genes are TRBV6-5 and TRBJ2-7; a possible D gene is TRBD1 (5 bases). The specimen sequenced was CD127- CD25+ CD4+ Tregs sorted from blood. The CDR3 DNA reads TGTGCCAGCAGTTACCCTGACAGCTACGAGCAGTACTTC. Translated: CASSYPDSYEQYF.